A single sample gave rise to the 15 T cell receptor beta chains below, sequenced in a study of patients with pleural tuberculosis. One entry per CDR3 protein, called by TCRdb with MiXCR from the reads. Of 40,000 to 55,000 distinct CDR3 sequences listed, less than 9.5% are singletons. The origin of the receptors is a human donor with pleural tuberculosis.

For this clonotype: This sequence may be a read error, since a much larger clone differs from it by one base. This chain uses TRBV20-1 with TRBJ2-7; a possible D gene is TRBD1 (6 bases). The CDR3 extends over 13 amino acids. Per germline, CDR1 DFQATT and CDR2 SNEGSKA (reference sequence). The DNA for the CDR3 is TGCAGTGCTATTGGACAGAACTCCTACAAGCAGTACTTC. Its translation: CSAIGQNSYKQYF.

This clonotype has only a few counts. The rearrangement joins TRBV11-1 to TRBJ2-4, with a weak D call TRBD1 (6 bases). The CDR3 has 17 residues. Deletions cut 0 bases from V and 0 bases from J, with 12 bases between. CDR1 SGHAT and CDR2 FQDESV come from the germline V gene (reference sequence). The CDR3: CASSLAGGALAKNIQYF. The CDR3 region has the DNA TGTGCCAGCAGCTTAGCAGGGGGTGCTTTAGCCAAAAACATTCAGTACTTC. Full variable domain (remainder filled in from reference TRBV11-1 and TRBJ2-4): EAEVAQSPRYKITEKSQAVAFWCDPISGHATLYWYRQILGQGPELLVQFQDESVVDDSQLPKDRFSAERLKGVDSTLKIQPAELGDSAMYLCASSLAGGALAKNIQYFGAGTRLSVL.

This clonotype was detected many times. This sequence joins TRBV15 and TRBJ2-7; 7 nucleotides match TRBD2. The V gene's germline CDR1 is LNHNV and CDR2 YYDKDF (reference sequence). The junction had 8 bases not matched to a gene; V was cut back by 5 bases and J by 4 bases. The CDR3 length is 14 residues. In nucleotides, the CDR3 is TGTGCCACCAGCCCCACGGGAGGAGGGTACGAGCAGTACTTC. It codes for CATSPTGGGYEQYF.

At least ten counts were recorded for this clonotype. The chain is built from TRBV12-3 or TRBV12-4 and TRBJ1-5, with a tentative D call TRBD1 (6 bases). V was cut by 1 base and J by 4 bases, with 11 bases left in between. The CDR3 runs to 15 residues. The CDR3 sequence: CASSLGGQNNQPQHF. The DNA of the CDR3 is TGTGCCAGCAGTTTAGGAGGACAGAATAATCAGCCCCAGCATTTT.

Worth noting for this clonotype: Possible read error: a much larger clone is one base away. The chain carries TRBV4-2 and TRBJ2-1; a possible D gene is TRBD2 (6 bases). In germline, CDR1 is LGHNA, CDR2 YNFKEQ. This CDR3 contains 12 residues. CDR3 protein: CARSQWGEEQFF. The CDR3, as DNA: TGTGCCAGGAGCCAATGGGGGGAAGAGCAGTTCTTC.

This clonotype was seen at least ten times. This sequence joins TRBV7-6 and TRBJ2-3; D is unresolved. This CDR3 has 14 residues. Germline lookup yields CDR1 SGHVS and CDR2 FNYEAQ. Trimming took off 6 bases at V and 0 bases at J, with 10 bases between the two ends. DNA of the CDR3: TGTGCCAGCAGTACACTCTCTAGCACAGATACGCAGTATTTT. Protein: CASSTLSSTDTQYF.

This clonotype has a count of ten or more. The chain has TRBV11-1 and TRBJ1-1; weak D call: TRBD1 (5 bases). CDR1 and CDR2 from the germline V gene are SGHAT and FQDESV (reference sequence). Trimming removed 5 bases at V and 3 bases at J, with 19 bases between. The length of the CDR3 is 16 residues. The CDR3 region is CASSGDGGSSDTEAFF. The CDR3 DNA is TGTGCCAGCAGCGGCGATGGGGGGTCCAGTGACACTGAAGCTTTCTTT.

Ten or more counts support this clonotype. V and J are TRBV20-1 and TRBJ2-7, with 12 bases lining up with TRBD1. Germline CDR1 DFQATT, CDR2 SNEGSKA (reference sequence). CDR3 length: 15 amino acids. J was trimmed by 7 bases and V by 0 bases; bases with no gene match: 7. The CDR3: CSARDTGTGGYEQYF. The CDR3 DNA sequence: TGCAGTGCTAGAGATACCGGGACAGGGGGCTATGAGCAGTACTTC.

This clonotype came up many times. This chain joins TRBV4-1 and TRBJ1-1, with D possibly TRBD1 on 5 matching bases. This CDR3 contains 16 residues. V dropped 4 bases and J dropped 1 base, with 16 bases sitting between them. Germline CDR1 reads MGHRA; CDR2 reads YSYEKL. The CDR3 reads CASSPPPGTSNTEAFF. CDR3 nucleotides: TGCGCCAGCAGCCCCCCGCCTGGGACCTCGAACACTGAAGCTTTCTTT.

The CDR3 loop is CAISESLGYEQYV. The CDR3 DNA follows: TGTGCCATCAGTGAGTCGCTAGGCTACGAGCAGTACGTC. This rearrangement joins TRBV10-3 to TRBJ2-7; D gene uncertain. Looked up from germline, CDR1 is ENHRY and CDR2 is SYGVKD. Trimming removed 0 bases at V and 3 bases at J, with 6 bases between. This CDR3 spans 13 amino acids.

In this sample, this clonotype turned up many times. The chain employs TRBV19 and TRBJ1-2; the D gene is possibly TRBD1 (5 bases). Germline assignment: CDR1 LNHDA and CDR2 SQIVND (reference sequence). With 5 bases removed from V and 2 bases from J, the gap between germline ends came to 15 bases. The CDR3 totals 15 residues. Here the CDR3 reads CASSPPLRANYGYTF. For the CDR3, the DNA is TGTGCCAGTAGTCCACCTCTCAGGGCGAACTATGGCTACACCTTC.

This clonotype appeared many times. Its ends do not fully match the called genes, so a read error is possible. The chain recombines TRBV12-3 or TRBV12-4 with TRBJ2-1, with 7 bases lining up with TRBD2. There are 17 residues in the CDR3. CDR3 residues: CASRLGLAGVRYNEQFF. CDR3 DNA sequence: TGTGCCAGCAGATTAGGGCTGGCGGGAGTGAGGTACAATGAGCAGTTCTTC.

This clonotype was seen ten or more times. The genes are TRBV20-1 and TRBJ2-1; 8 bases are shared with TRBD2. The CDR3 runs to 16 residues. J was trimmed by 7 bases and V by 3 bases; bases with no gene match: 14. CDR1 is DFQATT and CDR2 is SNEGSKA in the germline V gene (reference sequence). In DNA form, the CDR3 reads TGCAGTGCTAGGGGATGGGGAGCGGGAGAGGGAAATGAGCAGTTCTTC. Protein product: CSARGWGAGEGNEQFF.

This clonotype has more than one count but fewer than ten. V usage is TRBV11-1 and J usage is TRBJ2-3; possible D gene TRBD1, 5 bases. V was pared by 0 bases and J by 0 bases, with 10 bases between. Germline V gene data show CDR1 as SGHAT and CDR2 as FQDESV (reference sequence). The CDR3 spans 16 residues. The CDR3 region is CASSLAWTSSTDTQYF. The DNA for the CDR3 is TGTGCCAGCAGCTTAGCGTGGACAAGTAGCACAGATACGCAGTATTTT.

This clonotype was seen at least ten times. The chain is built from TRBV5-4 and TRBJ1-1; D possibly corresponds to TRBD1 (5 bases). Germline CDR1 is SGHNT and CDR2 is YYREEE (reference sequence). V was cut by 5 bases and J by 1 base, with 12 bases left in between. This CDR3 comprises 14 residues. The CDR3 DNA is TGTGCCAGCAGTCTTGGGACCCAGAACACTGAAGCTTTCTTT. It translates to CASSLGTQNTEAFF.